This TCR beta chain was sequenced during a study of technical replicates of blood from several donors (dated by TCRdb to about 2017). With respect to this clone: The specificity of this receptor is unknown. No base quality values were provided; no much bigger clone lies one nucleotide off.

The V end loses 1 base and the J end loses 5 bases, and a stretch of 12 bases separates them. From the cysteine through the phenylalanine, the CDR3 covers 14 amino acids. This entry keeps only the CDR3 DNA: 42 bases, framed from base 1. CDR1 PRHDT and CDR2 FYEKMQ are derived from the germline V gene (reference sequence). The library was produced with the immunoSEQ multiplex PCR assay. The table was pulled from immuneACCESS by TCRdb, which kept in-frame rearrangements only. Such tables lose some clones; where checked, under half of the loss comes from unresolved V genes, and the rest has no known cause. The sample records around 83,000 clones, 90% to 95% of which are singletons. About 0.26% of the sample belongs to the ten largest clones.

The V and J genes are TRBV13 and TRBJ2-7; no D segment can be confidently identified. What was sequenced was T cells isolated from PBMCs. The clonotype was recovered from a human donor in good health. The CDR3 has the sequence CASSLVSSVHEQYF. The bases are TGTGCCAGCAGCTTAGTGTCCAGCGTCCACGAGCAGTACTTC.